This TCR beta chain was captured by sequencing in a study of post-analysis software for immune sequencing data. Unique molecular identifiers were carried by the TCR beta cDNA libraries. TCRdb reanalysed the PCR reads using MiXCR and keeps one entry per CDR3 protein. Among some 240,000 distinct CDR3 sequences listed, 36% were seen once. This clonotype was seen only a few times. The antigen is not known. Since a much larger clone is just one base distant, this may be a read error. V was cut by 5 bases and J by 7 bases, with 21 bases left in between. The CDR3 contains 14 residues. The germline CDR1 and CDR2 sequences are DFQATT and SNEGSKA (reference sequence). Study-wide points: Controls had lower frequencies than patients of four or five TRBV segments, which included TRBV5-6, TRBV5-1 and TRBV20-1. Multiple sclerosis patients showed significantly lower normalized Chao1 diversity than controls did. F-measure co-clustering was strong for batch-matched samples.

The V gene is TRBV20-1, the J gene TRBJ2-7; D is possibly TRBD1 or TRBD2 (6 bases each). The receptor was derived from a girl aged 10 to 17 with multiple sclerosis. Sequencing input: blood. DNA of the CDR3: TGCAGTGCTTTGGGGGCGGGGTCCTACAATGAGCAGTACTTC. It yields the protein CSALGAGSYNEQYF.